The next 5 T cell receptor beta chains were all read from a single sample in a study of blood T cell repertoires in COVID-19. TCRdb's copy holds only in-frame clones and misses some; the assay was immunoSEQ multiplex PCR. In the table there are just over 250,000 clones, 70% to 90% of which are singletons. What was sequenced was peripheral blood. The source is a woman between 50 and 59 years old with acute or convalescent COVID-19.

The chain uses TRBV9 and TRBJ2-7; the D gene is possibly TRBD1 (7 bases). Trimming pared 1 base from V and 6 bases from J, leaving 17 bases between. Germline values: CDR1 SGDLS, CDR2 YYNGEE. The CDR3 has 15 amino acids. CDR3 nucleotide sequence: TGTGCCAGCAGCGTAACCCCTCGGCAGGGGGGCGAGCAGTACTTC. This gives the protein CASSVTPRQGGEQYF.

This chain connects TRBV7-3 to TRBJ2-1, with 10 bases that match TRBD2. The CDR3 is 15 amino acids. CDR1 is SGHTA, CDR2 FQGTGA, per germline. V was clipped by 6 bases and J by 7 bases; unmatched bases: 9. The CDR3 sequence: CASRSPGLATNEQFF. The CDR3 DNA reads TGTGCCAGCAGATCGCCGGGACTAGCGACGAATGAGCAGTTCTTC.

This chain uses TRBV28 with TRBJ1-5, with TRBD1 as a possible D gene (5 bases). In germline, CDR1 is MDHEN, CDR2 SYDVKM. V lost 3 bases to trimming and J lost 2 bases, with 11 bases between them. This CDR3 has 15 residues. DNA for the CDR3: TGTGCCAGCAGTTTGGGCGGGGCTCGCAATCAGCCCCAGCATTTT. This encodes CASSLGGARNQPQHF.

V gene TRBV7-8 combines with J gene TRBJ2-1; possible D gene TRBD2, 6 bases. The CDR3 loop spans 15 amino acids. V lost 0 bases and J lost 2, with 8 bases in between. CDR1 is SGHVS and CDR2 is FQNEAQ in the germline V gene. The CDR3: CASSLAGGAYNEQFF. CDR3 nucleotides: TGTGCCAGCAGCTTAGCGGGAGGCGCCTACAATGAGCAGTTCTTC.

This clone came up a few times. The chain carries TRBV14 and TRBJ2-2; D unclear. This CDR3 is built from 15 residues. Trimming shortened V by 0 bases and J by 1 base, and 6 bases separated the two germline ends. The germline CDR1 and CDR2 sequences are SGHDN and FVKESK. The CDR3 loop is CASSQDLWNTGELFF. CDR3 in DNA: TGTGCCAGCAGCCAAGATCTCTGGAACACCGGGGAGCTGTTTTTT.